These 10 T cell receptor beta chains were all obtained from the same sample, sequenced in a study of T cell repertoires in cytomegalovirus infection. Each CDR3 protein is one row after TCRdb ran MiXCR on the reads. The table lists about 740,000 distinct CDR3 sequences, under 40% of them singletons, with 2.5% to 3.5% in the top ten. Sequenced material: PBMCs. The source is a human donor in good health (CMV status not recorded). Some clones in this sample may be carry-over from other donors' samples.

Ten or more counts support this clonotype. The rearrangement joins TRBV12-3 or TRBV12-4 to TRBJ1-2; weak D call: TRBD1 (5 bases). The V gene lost 8 bases and the J gene lost 7 bases, with 20 bases spanning the gap. There are 14 residues in the CDR3. The CDR3, as DNA: TGTGCCAGCGGACTCGCGGACATTTCTACTGGCTACACCTTC. It yields the protein CASGLADISTGYTF.

This clonotype turned up a few times. This sequence joins TRBV5-5 and TRBJ2-2; D gene unclear. V was cut by 7 bases and J by 1 base, with 5 bases left in between. The CDR3 loop spans 12 amino acids. The V gene's germline CDR1 is SGHKS and CDR2 YYEKEE (reference sequence). This CDR3 is CASAVNTGELFF. In DNA form, the CDR3 reads TGTGCCAGCGCAGTGAACACCGGGGAGCTGTTTTTT.

This clonotype was recorded a few times. The V and J genes are TRBV7-9 and TRBJ1-2; TRBD1 is a possible D gene (6 bases). Germline V gives CDR1 SEHNR, CDR2 FQNEAQ (reference sequence). The CDR3 consists of 15 residues. The V gene lost 0 bases and the J gene lost 6 bases, with 14 bases spanning the gap. CDR3 nucleotides: TGTGCCAGCAGCTTAGCCCTACAGGGATCGCATGGCTACACCTTC. Translated, it gives CASSLALQGSHGYTF.

This clonotype was observed many times. The chain links TRBV11-2 to TRBJ1-3; D unclear. The CDR3 loop spans 13 amino acids. CDR1 SGHAT and CDR2 FQNNGV come from the germline V gene. V was cut by 6 bases and J by 1 base, with 7 bases left in between. The CDR3 sequence is CASSHESGNTIYF. In DNA, the CDR3 is TGTGCCAGCAGTCATGAATCTGGAAACACCATATATTTT.

This clonotype showed up just a few times. The chain is built from TRBV6-1 and TRBJ2-2; a possible D gene is TRBD2 (6 bases). Trimming took 6 bases from V and 1 from J, leaving 9 bases between them. The germline gives CDR1 MNHNS, CDR2 SASEGT. CDR3 length: 14 residues. In DNA, the CDR3 is TGTGCCAGCAGGTTGGGGGGGAACACCGGGGAGCTGTTTTTT. This gives the protein CASRLGGNTGELFF.

The chain is built from TRBV20-1 and TRBJ2-7; D is ambiguous. Trimming pared 5 bases from V and 5 bases from J, leaving 13 bases between. The CDR3 is made up of 12 amino acids. CDR1 and CDR2 (germline): DFQATT, SNEGSKA (reference sequence). The CDR3 DNA is TGCAGTGCTCCCCGGACCGCCCACGAGCAGTACTTC. This translates into CSAPRTAHEQYF.

The V and J genes are TRBV20-1 and TRBJ2-7; D possibly uses TRBD1 or TRBD2 (5 bases each). The CDR3 is made up of 11 amino acids. Between the trimmed V and J ends, which lost 7 bases and 0 bases, there was a span of 7 bases. Per germline, CDR1 DFQATT and CDR2 SNEGSKA (reference sequence). The CDR3 bases are TGCAGTGGGGGGAGCTCCTACGAGCAGTACTTC. This codes for CSGGSSYEQYF.

The sample holds a few counts of this clonotype. A read error may explain this, as a much larger clone is one base away. The chain employs TRBV2 and TRBJ2-7; 7 positions match TRBD1. After removal of 8 bases from V and 2 bases from J, the junction contained 6 bases not matched to a gene. Per germline, CDR1 SNHLY and CDR2 FYNNEI. This CDR3 is 13 amino acids long. The CDR3 sequence: CASGLGTAYEQYF. Written as DNA, the CDR3 is TGTGCCAGCGGCCTCGGGACAGCCTACGAGCAGTACTTC.

Worth noting for this clonotype: At one end, the junction sequence differs from germline, possibly due to a read error. V and J are TRBV7-2 and TRBJ2-7, with unresolved D. This CDR3 spans 14 amino acids. Germline V gives CDR1 SGHTA, CDR2 FQGNSA. CDR3 coding DNA: TGTGCCAGCAGCTTATTCTATGGAAATTACGAGCAGTGCTTC. Translation: CASSLFYGNYEQCF.

The chain joins TRBV6-2 or TRBV6-3 to TRBJ2-1; 10 nucleotides agree with TRBD2. This CDR3 has 15 amino acids. Germline lookup yields CDR1 MNHEY and CDR2 SVGEGT. After removal of 6 bases from V and 6 bases from J, the junction contained 8 bases not matched to a gene. As DNA, the CDR3 is TGTGCCAGCAGGTGGAGCGGGAGGGAGGGCAATGAGCAGTTCTTC. Its protein product is CASRWSGREGNEQFF.